Each of the 23 T cell receptor beta chains below was sequenced from the same sample in a study of naive and memory T cell subsets. The study, taken as a whole, reports: Especially in CD8 cells, naive repertoires contained a few larger clonotypes, possibly CD45RA-re-expressing memory cells.

No antigen has been identified for these receptors. An equimolar mix of two oligonucleotides served as the beta constant-region primer for TRBC1 and TRBC2. The ligated cDNA underwent four PCR rounds using SP2 and nested alpha and beta constant-region primers. TCRdb re-analysed the UMI-ligation and nested PCR reads in MiXCR, keeping a single row per CDR3 protein. The sample lists 95,000 to 110,000 distinct CDR3 sequences, roughly 15% occurring once. Source material: naive CD8+ T cells from blood. These receptors were obtained from a human donor in good health.

This chain uses TRBV20-1 with TRBJ2-7; perhaps TRBD1 as D (5 bases). The CDR3 has 13 residues. The V and J ends lost 1 base and 0 bases respectively, with 7 bases between them. The germline gives CDR1 DFQATT, CDR2 SNEGSKA (reference sequence). The CDR3 loop is CSARGGFSYEQYF. The DNA for the CDR3 is TGCAGTGCTAGAGGGGGCTTCTCCTACGAGCAGTACTTC.

The genes are TRBV29-1 and TRBJ1-2; tentative D call: TRBD1 (6 bases). This CDR3 region has 14 residues. V lost 7 bases and J lost 8, with 23 bases in between. The germline CDR1 and CDR2 sequences are SQVTM and ANQGSEA. The CDR3 DNA follows: TGCAGCGGGAGGGCCGTAGAACAGGGTGGCGGCTACACCTTC. Translation: CSGRAVEQGGGYTF. Using reference TRBV29-1 and TRBJ1-2 for the parts outside the CDR3, the full variable domain is SAVISQKPSRDICQRGTSLTIQCQVDSQVTMMFWYRQQPGQSLTLIATANQGSEATYESGFVIDKFPISRPNLTFSTLTVSNMSPEDSSIYLCSGRAVEQGGGYTFGSGTRLTVV.

This clonotype came up many times. The rearrangement uses TRBV5-5 and TRBJ2-7; 7 bases align to TRBD1. CDR3 length: 14 residues. J gave up 2 bases and V 2 bases, and 4 bases lay outside the gene matches. In germline, CDR1 is SGHKS, CDR2 YYEKEE (reference sequence). CDR3 sequence: CASSLPGGPYEQYF. DNA of the CDR3: TGTGCCAGCAGCTTACCAGGGGGACCCTACGAGCAGTACTTC.

The chain couples TRBV6-5 to TRBJ2-1; 12 positions agree with TRBD2. Germline trimming cut 0 bases from V and 9 bases from J; bases unmatched to any gene: 3. Germline assignment: CDR1 MNHEY and CDR2 SVGAGI. This CDR3 is 15 amino acids long. This CDR3 is CASSYSSSGGAEQFF. CDR3 nucleotide sequence: TGTGCCAGCAGTTACTCGTCTAGCGGGGGGGCTGAGCAGTTCTTC.

V is TRBV5-6 and J is TRBJ1-6; D call uncertain. This CDR3 is built from 13 residues. Germline CDR1 is SGHDT and CDR2 is YYEEEE. Deletions cut 4 bases from V and 10 bases from J, with 12 bases between. Written as DNA, the CDR3 is TGTGCCAGCAGCCAGACGTCAGTCTCACCCCTCCACTTT. It translates to CASSQTSVSPLHF.

This clonotype was detected many times. The V call is TRBV2, the J call TRBJ2-3, with a weak D call TRBD1 (6 bases). Germline V gives CDR1 SNHLY, CDR2 FYNNEI. The CDR3 sequence is 15 residues long. Trimming removed 8 bases at V and 6 bases at J, with 21 bases between. CDR3 residues: CASDQNFGGMDTQYF. DNA of the CDR3: TGTGCCAGCGATCAAAATTTTGGGGGCATGGATACGCAGTATTTT.

This chain links TRBV11-3 with TRBJ2-3, with D possibly being TRBD2 (6 bases). The CDR3 length is 15 residues. V lost 5 bases and J 2 bases, leaving 14 bases between the germline ends. Germline CDR1 is SGHNT and CDR2 is YENEEA. CDR3 amino acids: CASSPSAAFTDTQYF. As DNA, the CDR3 is TGTGCCAGCAGCCCTAGCGCTGCATTCACAGATACGCAGTATTTT. The entire variable domain, with the rest obtained from reference TRBV11-3 and TRBJ2-3, is as follows: EAGVVQSPRYKIIEKKQPVAFWCNPISGHNTLYWYLQNLGQGPELLIRYENEEAVDDSQLPKDRFSAERLKGVDSTLKIQPAELGDSAVYLCASSPSAAFTDTQYFGPGTRLTVL.

This clonotype was observed a few times. The chain has TRBV7-9 and TRBJ2-3, with 8 bases that match TRBD2. The germline CDR1 and CDR2 sequences are SEHNR and FQNEAQ (reference sequence). J gave up 5 bases and V 5 bases, and 12 bases lay outside the gene matches. This CDR3 is 16 amino acids long. CDR3 in amino acids: CASSPTGGGTGDTQYF. CDR3 bases: TGTGCCAGCAGCCCCACGGGGGGGGGAACTGGAGATACGCAGTATTTT.

This clonotype was seen at least ten times. The CDR3: CASSSARPGDGYTF. The CDR3 nucleotides read TGTGCCAGCAGCTCCGCGCGGCCAGGGGATGGCTACACCTTC. The chain is built from TRBV7-9 and TRBJ1-2, with TRBD1 as a possible D gene (6 bases). From germline, CDR1 is SEHNR and CDR2 FQNEAQ (reference sequence). The CDR3 runs to 14 residues. The V and J ends lost 4 bases and 6 bases respectively, with 15 bases between them.

The sample holds a few counts of this clonotype. The CDR3: CASSQGATNEKLFF. CDR3 nucleotides: TGTGCCAGCAGCCAGGGAGCAACTAATGAAAAACTGTTTTTT. The rearrangement links TRBV3-1 to TRBJ1-4; no clear D. The CDR3 totals 14 residues. With 3 bases removed from V and 0 bases from J, the gap between germline ends came to 5 bases. CDR1 LGHDT and CDR2 YNNKEL come from the germline V gene (reference sequence).

This clonotype was detected ten times or more. The chain couples TRBV4-2 to TRBJ1-1; no clear D. This CDR3 has 14 residues. Trimming removed 0 bases at V and 1 base at J, with 6 bases between. Germline V CDR1 and CDR2: LGHNA, YNFKEQ. The CDR3 DNA reads TGTGCCAGCAGCCAAGACAGTACGAACACTGAAGCTTTCTTT. Protein sequence: CASSQDSTNTEAFF.

This clonotype was counted many times. The chain combines TRBV21-1 with TRBJ1-5; the tabulated D call, TRBD1, remains unverified against the DNA. TRBV21-1 is classified as a pseudogene. CDR3 length: 17 amino acids. CDR3 sequence reads: CASSKEMGAGGDQPQHF. The CDR3 nucleotides read TGTGCCAGCAGCAAAGAAATGGGGGCAGGGGGCGACCAGCCCCAGCATTTT.

This clonotype was picked up many times. This rearrangement joins TRBV12-3 or TRBV12-4 to TRBJ1-5, with D hard to call. V lost 6 bases, J lost 0 bases, and 12 bases lay in between. The CDR3 is made up of 15 amino acids. CDR3 in DNA: TGTGCCAGCAGCCCCAAAGATTATAGCAATCAGCCCCAGCATTTT. This gives the protein CASSPKDYSNQPQHF.

The chain carries TRBV7-9 and TRBJ2-1; D call uncertain. V lost 4 bases and J 10 bases, leaving 11 bases between the germline ends. CDR1 SEHNR and CDR2 FQNEAQ come from the germline V gene (reference sequence). CDR3 length: 12 amino acids. CDR3 DNA: TGTGCCAGCAGCTCGCATGAGGAGGAGCAGTTCTTC. Protein product: CASSSHEEEQFF.

This clonotype was seen a handful of times. The rearrangement uses TRBV12-3 or TRBV12-4 and TRBJ2-7, with unresolved D. The V end lost 5 bases, the J end lost 4 bases, and 15 bases lay between the germline ends. This CDR3 has 14 amino acids. The CDR3 bases are TGTGCCAGCAGTCCCCGTGTATATCAGTACGAGCAGTACTTC. Translation: CASSPRVYQYEQYF.

This clonotype was observed a handful of times. The chain is built from TRBV6-5 and TRBJ2-7; D tentatively reads TRBD1 or TRBD2 (5 bases each). V was clipped by 5 bases and J by 1 base, with 12 bases between them. Per the germline V gene, CDR1 is MNHEY and CDR2 is SVGAGI. The CDR3 has 14 amino acids. The CDR3 DNA reads as TGTGCCAGCAGTACGACTGGGGGTTCCTACGAGCAGTACTTC. Amino acid sequence: CASSTTGGSYEQYF.

This clonotype was seen only a few times. The chain has TRBV3-1 and TRBJ2-5, with D hard to call. Germline V lookup: CDR1 LGHDT, CDR2 YNNKEL (reference sequence). The CDR3 consists of 13 residues. V was pared by 3 bases and J by 0 bases, with 5 bases between. CDR3 amino acids: CASSQRNQETQYF. The CDR3 DNA sequence: TGTGCCAGCAGCCAGCGGAACCAAGAGACCCAGTACTTC.

With regard to this clonotype: Given a much more abundant clone one base away, this may be a read error. This chain joins TRBV20-1 and TRBJ1-5; D not certain. Germline V gene data show CDR1 as DFQATT and CDR2 as SNEGSKA (reference sequence). The CDR3 has 15 residues. The chain's CDR3 is CSARHQWDSNQPQNF. The DNA for the CDR3 is TGCAGTGCTAGGCACCAGTGGGATAGCAATCAGCCCCAGAATTTT.

This clonotype was seen ten or more times. V usage is TRBV19 and J usage is TRBJ2-3, with 7 bases aligning to TRBD2. The germline V gene has CDR1 LNHDA and CDR2 SQIVND (reference sequence). The CDR3 loop spans 18 amino acids. J gave up 1 base and V 9 bases, and 19 bases lay outside the gene matches. This CDR3 is CASTSATLDYAGTDTQYF. In nucleotides, the CDR3 is TGTGCCAGCACTAGCGCGACCTTAGACTACGCTGGCACAGATACGCAGTATTTT.

The table lists this clonotype with a few counts. The CDR3 bases are TGTGCCACCAGTTTGGACTACAATGAGCAGTTCTTC. It specifies CATSLDYNEQFF. This sequence joins TRBV24-1 and TRBJ2-1, with D unclear. V lost 6 bases and J lost 3, with 5 bases in between. CDR3 size: 12 residues. Looked up from germline, CDR1 is KGHDR and CDR2 is SFDVKD.

This clonotype was seen only a few times. V is TRBV6-2 or TRBV6-3 and J is TRBJ1-5; TRBD1 might be the D (5 bases). This CDR3 has 17 residues. CDR1 and CDR2 (germline): MNHEY, SVGEGT. V was trimmed by 2 bases and J by 6 bases, leaving 20 bases between them. Here the CDR3 DNA reads TGTGCCAGCAGTTACAGCCCCGGCGGGGGAGGGAGTCAGCCCCAGCATTTT. The encoded protein is CASSYSPGGGGSQPQHF.

This clonotype was counted a few times. The gene calls are TRBV7-9 and TRBJ1-5, with D unresolved. Trimming removed 5 bases from V and 7 bases from J, with 15 bases in between. Germline V lookup: CDR1 SEHNR, CDR2 FQNEAQ (reference sequence). This CDR3 spans 14 amino acids. The CDR3 sequence is CASSPITSGQPQHF. The CDR3 DNA reads TGTGCCAGCAGCCCCATTACCTCGGGGCAGCCCCAGCATTTT.

J is TRBJ2-7 and V is TRBV6-5; 7 bases match TRBD1. With V trimmed by 9 bases and J by 3 bases, 11 bases remained unmatched. The length of the CDR3 is 14 residues. Germline-derived CDR1 and CDR2 are MNHEY and SVGAGI. The CDR3 is CAREVGDSYYEQYF. The CDR3 nucleotides are TGTGCCAGGGAGGTAGGGGACAGCTACTACGAGCAGTACTTC.